The 27 T cell receptor beta chains listed next were all sequenced from one sample in a study of blood T cell repertoires in COVID-19. Some clones are missing from TCRdb's copy, which holds only in-frame ones; the method was immunoSEQ multiplex PCR. The table includes around 69,000 clones, roughly 79% detected once. The sample taken for sequencing was peripheral blood. The receptors were gathered from a woman in her seventies with acute or convalescent COVID-19.

The chain combines TRBV7-9 with TRBJ2-7; D remains ambiguous. In germline, CDR1 is SEHNR, CDR2 FQNEAQ (reference sequence). The CDR3 length is 15 residues. The V end lost 1 base, the J end lost 4 bases, and 14 bases lay between the germline ends. This CDR3 reads CASSLGSVIWYEQYF. The DNA of the CDR3 is TGTGCCAGCAGCTTAGGCAGCGTGATTTGGTACGAGCAGTACTTC.

V and J are TRBV6-1 and TRBJ2-1; TRBD2 matches 7 bases. V gave up 3 bases and J gave up 4 bases; unmatched junction bases: 3. Germline V gene sequence: CDR1 MNHNS, CDR2 SASEGT. The CDR3 loop spans 14 amino acids. The CDR3 nucleotides are TGTGCCAGCAGTGAGGGAGGGAGTTACAATGAGCAGTTCTTC. It yields the protein CASSEGGSYNEQFF.

This clone was seen just once. V usage is TRBV5-5 and J usage is TRBJ1-1; D is ambiguous. This CDR3 contains 12 residues. With 2 bases removed from V and 0 bases from J, the gap between germline ends came to 2 bases. CDR1 is SGHKS and CDR2 is YYEKEE in the germline V gene (reference sequence). CDR3 nucleotide sequence: TGTGCCAGCAGCTTCATGAACACTGAAGCTTTCTTT. Protein product: CASSFMNTEAFF.

The chain recombines TRBV7-9 with TRBJ1-3; D is unresolved. Deletions cut 2 bases from V and 3 bases from J, with 17 bases between. Germline V lookup: CDR1 SEHNR, CDR2 FQNEAQ (reference sequence). This CDR3 is built from 17 residues. The CDR3 sequence: CASSLSRQAAGGNTIYF. The DNA of the CDR3 is TGTGCCAGCAGCTTAAGTCGACAAGCCGCAGGTGGAAACACCATATATTTT. Based on the CDR3 plus reference TRBV7-9 and TRBJ1-3, the full variable domain is DTGVSQNPRHKITKRGQNVTFRCDPISEHNRLYWYRQTLGQGPEFLTYFQNEAQLEKSRLLSDRFSAERPKGSFSTLEIQRTEQGDSAMYLCASSLSRQAAGGNTIYFGEGSWLTVV.

The chain uses TRBV5-5 and TRBJ2-3, with a tentative D call TRBD2 (5 bases). The V end lost 4 bases, the J end lost 0 bases, and 21 bases lay between the germline ends. Germline V gives CDR1 SGHKS, CDR2 YYEKEE (reference sequence). This CDR3 comprises 18 residues. DNA of the CDR3: TGTGCCAGCAGCGCGGACTCAACCGGAATCCTTAGCACAGATACGCAGTATTTT. Translated: CASSADSTGILSTDTQYF.

CDR3 nucleotide sequence: TGTGCCAGCAGCACAAGACAGGGGCTCCTTGGGCGTGAGCAGTTCTTC. Residues: CASSTRQGLLGREQFF. This chain links TRBV28 with TRBJ2-1; 8 nucleotides agree with TRBD1. CDR3 length equals 16 residues. Germline trimming cut 6 bases from V and 9 bases from J; bases unmatched to any gene: 16. CDR1 and CDR2 (germline): MDHEN, SYDVKM.

This chain joins TRBV9 and TRBJ2-3; weak D call: TRBD1 (6 bases). Germline V gene lookup returns CDR1 SGDLS and CDR2 YYNGEE. The CDR3 has 14 residues. Trimming took 2 bases from V and 7 from J, leaving 14 bases between them. The CDR3 nucleotides are TGTGCCAGCAGCGTCGGGACAACTACTTATACGCAGTATTTT. Encoded protein: CASSVGTTTYTQYF.

The V gene is TRBV3-1 (or the pseudogene TRBV3-2), the J gene TRBJ1-4; 7 bases align to TRBD1. This CDR3 is 15 amino acids long. Germline V lookup: CDR1 LGHDT, CDR2 YNNKEL (reference sequence). The trim removed 3 bases at V and 5 bases at J, leaving 6 bases unmatched. CDR3 protein: CASSHQTGRNEKLFF. In DNA form, the CDR3 reads TGTGCCAGCAGCCACCAGACAGGGCGGAATGAAAAACTGTTTTTT.

This clone has a handful of counts. This chain links TRBV6-6 with TRBJ2-6; a possible D gene is TRBD1 (5 bases). V was pared by 5 bases and J by 2 bases, with 13 bases between. The CDR3 consists of 16 residues. The germline V gene encodes CDR1 MNHNY and CDR2 SVGAGI (reference sequence). The DNA of the CDR3 is TGTGCCAGCAGTAAAAATCAGGGTACTGGGGCCAACGTCCTGACTTTC. Its protein is CASSKNQGTGANVLTF.

This chain joins TRBV7-2 and TRBJ1-5; 9 nucleotides agree with TRBD1. Trimming cost V 4 bases and J 2 bases; bases outside gene matches: 3. Germline CDR1 is SGHTA and CDR2 is FQGNSA. CDR3 size: 15 residues. The CDR3 DNA sequence: TGTGCCAGCAGCTACTGGACAGGGGGCAATCAGCCCCAGCATTTT. Amino acids: CASSYWTGGNQPQHF. The full variable domain, in which reference TRBV7-2 and TRBJ1-5 provide the parts outside the CDR3, is GAGVSQSPSNKVTEKGKDVELRCDPISGHTALYWYRQSLGQGLEFLIYFQGNSAPDKSGLPSDRFSAERTGGSVSTLTIQRTQQEDSAVYLCASSYWTGGNQPQHFGDGTRLSIL.

The chain couples TRBV7-3 to TRBJ2-3, with D maybe TRBD2 (5 bases). V lost 1 base, J lost 3 bases, and 14 bases lay in between. This CDR3 has 16 amino acids. Germline CDR1 SGHTA, CDR2 FQGTGA. In DNA, the CDR3 is TGTGCCAGCAGCTTAATCCGGAGTGGGGAGACAGATACGCAGTATTTT. This sequence encodes CASSLIRSGETDTQYF.

The rearrangement links TRBV9 to TRBJ2-7, with TRBD2 matching 7 bases. The V segment lost 1 base and the J segment 0 bases; nucleotides outside the gene matches: 4. CDR3 size: 15 residues. CDR1 and CDR2 (germline): SGDLS, YYNGEE. This chain's CDR3 is CASSVTGGFSYEQYF. CDR3 nucleotide sequence: TGTGCCAGCAGCGTAACGGGAGGATTCTCCTACGAGCAGTACTTC.

As DNA, the CDR3 is TGTGCCAGCAGTTACCTAGGGGGCGCCGGGGCCAACGTCCTGACTTTC. Translated: CASSYLGGAGANVLTF. The chain has TRBV6-5 and TRBJ2-6, with 7 bases identical to TRBD1. Trimming took 2 bases from V and 4 from J; bases not matched to a gene: 5. This CDR3 contains 16 residues. Germline V gives CDR1 MNHEY, CDR2 SVGAGI.

The gene calls are TRBV11-3 and TRBJ2-2, with D perhaps matching TRBD2 (6 bases). V shed 4 bases and J shed 5 bases, with 14 bases lying between them. The CDR3 length is 15 residues. The germline CDR1 and CDR2 sequences are SGHNT and YENEEA. CDR3: CASSSSGRRTGELFF. As DNA, the CDR3 is TGTGCCAGCAGCTCATCAGGGAGGCGTACCGGGGAGCTGTTTTTT.

The rearrangement links TRBV2 to TRBJ1-5, with D perhaps TRBD1 (5 bases). CDR3 length: 14 residues. Trimming pared 6 bases from V and 5 bases from J, leaving 14 bases between. Germline V CDR1 and CDR2: SNHLY, FYNNEI. The CDR3 nucleotides are TGTGCCAGCAGGACGGGGGGGGTAGATCAGCCCCAGCATTTT. Amino acid sequence: CASRTGGVDQPQHF.

The chain carries TRBV7-8 and TRBJ2-5, with D maybe TRBD1 (7 bases). Germline loops: CDR1 SGHVS, CDR2 FQNEAQ. This CDR3 comprises 15 residues. The V end was cut by 5 bases, the J end by 4 bases, with 17 bases between. DNA for the CDR3: TGTGCCAGCAGCCACCGCCGACAGGGAGGAGAGACCCAGTACTTC. Its translation is CASSHRRQGGETQYF.

The chain employs TRBV19 and TRBJ2-7; 12 nucleotides align to TRBD1. Germline V gene data show CDR1 as LNHDA and CDR2 as SQIVND (reference sequence). This CDR3 spans 16 amino acids. Trimming removed 5 bases from V and 9 bases from J; junction bases left unmatched: 14. The CDR3 spells CASSPSAGQGATGQYF. Written as DNA, the CDR3 is TGTGCCAGTAGTCCGTCGGCGGGACAGGGGGCAACGGGGCAGTACTTC.

The chain couples TRBV7-6 to TRBJ2-7; the match to TRBD2 covers 10 bases. The CDR3 totals 15 residues. V trimming: 3 bases; J trimming: 6 bases; junction bases outside the gene matches: 8. The germline V gene encodes CDR1 SGHVS and CDR2 FNYEAQ. CDR3 residues: CASSFFLAGAGEQYF. The CDR3 nucleotides are TGTGCCAGCAGCTTTTTCCTAGCGGGAGCTGGCGAGCAGTACTTC.

The chain couples TRBV5-1 to TRBJ1-1; 9 bases align to TRBD1. This CDR3 is 14 amino acids long. The germline V gene has CDR1 SGHRS and CDR2 YFSETQ. V lost 4 bases and J lost 11; bases outside the gene matches: 12. The CDR3 sequence is CASSLGQGNFGAFF. DNA for the CDR3: TGCGCCAGCAGCCTGGGACAGGGAAACTTCGGGGCTTTCTTT.

The V call is TRBV27, the J call TRBJ2-1, with TRBD1 matching over 7 bases. CDR3 size: 14 residues. Germline V lookup: CDR1 MNHEY, CDR2 SMNVEV (reference sequence). J gave up 4 bases and V 7 bases, and 7 bases lay outside the gene matches. The CDR3: CASNPDRAYNEQFF. The CDR3 DNA follows: TGTGCCAGCAATCCTGACAGGGCATACAATGAGCAGTTCTTC.

The rearrangement links TRBV5-1 to TRBJ2-5; no clear D. The germline CDR1 and CDR2 sequences are SGHRS and YFSETQ. The CDR3 spans 11 residues. Trimming cost V 0 bases and J 5 bases, with 2 bases left between them. In DNA form, the CDR3 reads TGCGCCAGCAGCTTGGCGGAGACCCAGTACTTC. Its translation: CASSLAETQYF.

This chain connects TRBV4-1 to TRBJ1-2; D gene uncertain. Trimming removed 0 bases at V and 2 bases at J, with 10 bases between. CDR3 length: 15 residues. The V gene's germline CDR1 is MGHRA and CDR2 YSYEKL. The CDR3, as DNA: TGCGCCAGCAGCCAAGATCATGGGCAGAACTATGGCTACACCTTC. The encoded protein is CASSQDHGQNYGYTF.

Only one count was recorded for this clone. This rearrangement joins TRBV5-8 to TRBJ2-7, with 8 bases lining up with TRBD1. Germline V gene lookup returns CDR1 SGHTS and CDR2 YDEGEE. V lost 0 bases and J lost 0; bases outside the gene matches: 2. This CDR3 comprises 15 residues. CDR3: CASSLGGQDSYEQYF. CDR3 nucleotides: TGTGCCAGCAGCTTGGGGGGACAGGACTCCTACGAGCAGTACTTC.

V and J are TRBV27 and TRBJ2-1; TRBD2 matches 8 bases. There are 16 residues in the CDR3. V lost 8 bases to trimming and J lost 0 bases; unmatched junction nucleotides: 9. Germline CDR1 is MNHEY and CDR2 is SMNVEV (reference sequence). CDR3 bases: TGTGCCAGCCAACCCGGGAGGGCCGGCTCCTACAATGAGCAGTTCTTC. Protein: CASQPGRAGSYNEQFF.

The rearrangement links TRBV11-3 to TRBJ2-1, with 11 bases that match TRBD2. The germline gives CDR1 SGHNT, CDR2 YENEEA. The CDR3 totals 17 residues. Losses at the gene ends were 3 bases for V and 5 bases for J; bases not matched to a gene: 9. The CDR3 DNA is TGTGCCAGCAGCTTGGGACAGACGGGACTAGCGGACAATGAGCAGTTCTTC. Translating it yields CASSLGQTGLADNEQFF.

The chain links TRBV28 to TRBJ2-1; the match to TRBD2 covers 11 bases. From germline, CDR1 is MDHEN and CDR2 SYDVKM. Germline trimming cut 6 bases from V and 0 bases from J; bases unmatched to any gene: 16. The CDR3 consists of 20 residues. The CDR3 reads CASRRGGTSGLKGSYNEQFF. The CDR3 DNA reads as TGTGCCAGCAGACGGGGGGGGACTAGCGGCCTCAAGGGCTCCTACAATGAGCAGTTCTTC.

The J gene is TRBJ2-3, the V gene TRBV21-1; the D segment call TRBD1 is taken from the table without a DNA check. TRBV21-1 is described as a pseudogene. This CDR3 is built from 17 residues. Here the CDR3 DNA reads TGTGCCAGCAGCCAAGGGGGACAGGATTTTAAAACAGATACGCAGTATTTT. Encoded protein: CASSQGGQDFKTDTQYF.